This record concerns one T cell receptor beta chain sequence. Libraries were prepared by immunoSEQ multiplex PCR; TCRdb keeps only in-frame clonotypes and omits some of them. The table includes some 250,000 clones, over 75% detected once. CDR1 and CDR2 (germline): SQVTM, ANQGSEA. The CDR3 runs 16 residues. The V gene lost 5 bases and the J gene lost 0 bases, with 20 bases spanning the gap. This entry comes from a study of Ad26.COV2.S vaccination and SARS-CoV-2 variants. Stated treatment: over 15 received Ad26.COV2.S at low or high dose, single or two shots; several received placebo; per-sample allocation not given. Specimen acquisition occurred on day 63 following the initial vaccine or placebo injection.

The source is a person aged 18-60 years who received the Ad26.COV2.S COVID-19 vaccine or a placebo. The starting material was peripheral blood, obtained in a trial of Ad26.COV2.S vaccine versus placebo. The gene calls are TRBV29-1 and TRBJ2-7, with a tentative D call TRBD2 (5 bases). The chain's CDR3 is CSVYVWQPDSSYEQYF. The CDR3 DNA reads TGCAGCGTTTATGTATGGCAACCGGACTCCTCCTACGAGCAGTACTTC.